The source of this T cell receptor (beta chain) is a study of T cells after yellow fever vaccination (dated by TCRdb to about 2019). For context, the study as a whole: The SMART-Seq v4 Ultra Low Input RNA kit was used to prepare libraries from fractions with low cell numbers. Bulk TCR alpha and beta repertoires were sequenced longitudinally to track T-cell clones before and after primary and booster YFV17D yellow fever vaccination. Two healthy male donors, one aged 18 to 29 and one aged 30 to 40 years, were included in the cohort. Blood samples were taken at several timepoints before and after primary and secondary immunization, and bulk PBMC replicates and cell subsets were isolated.

This clonotype was counted a few times. Its target antigen remains unknown. No much larger clonotype is one base removed from it; base qualities were not supplied. Synthesis of TCR cDNA relied on 5'RACE template switching, a step that introduced a universal primer site along with unique molecular identifiers. Priming of cDNA synthesis was performed from both the TCR alpha and TCR beta constant segments. Library amplification involved two PCR steps, and the second step added sample barcodes and sequencing adapters. Sequencing of the libraries was done on either Illumina HiSeq 2500 (2x100 bp) or NovaSeq (2x150 bp). For the original study's pipeline: Reads were demultiplexed and collapsed into UMI consensus sequences with MIGEC, and V(D)J alignment was performed with MiXCR. Clonotypes responding to the vaccine were identified with edgeR on replicate PBMC samples, with the criteria of FDR below 0.01 and a log2 fold change above 5 up to day 15. Each bulk clonotype was labeled CD4 or CD8 based on which sequenced repertoire, CD4 or CD8, contained the clonotype at higher abundance. Using fastp at Q25 and MiXCR, TCRdb reprocessed the public reads and kept productive beta chains. Identical CDR3 protein sequences are pooled into one entry, listed with their most common genes and DNA. The V and J calls were not made by the authors but by TCRdb's processing. Recorded for this sample are approximately 510,000 distinct CDR3 sequences; 20% to 25% of them occurred a single time. The ten biggest clones cover around 16% of the sample.

Interpreted using the paper, the treatment or condition label stands for: live attenuated yellow fever vaccine strain. At each blood-draw timepoint, two biological replicates of bulk PBMCs were obtained. PBMCs were isolated from peripheral blood using a standard Ficoll-Paque protocol. TriZol was used to extract RNA from bulk PBMCs, CD4 and CD8 fractions, and dextramer-positive and dextramer-negative fractions. The junction carries 13 bases between V and J, which are trimmed by 5 bases and 5 bases respectively. The CDR3 spans 14 residues, from the cysteine through the phenylalanine. The kept DNA is CDR3 alone, 42 bases in frame from the first base. CDR1 is given as SEHNR and CDR2 as FQNEAQ, both from the germline V gene (reference sequence). Study-wide conclusions, independent of this receptor: A small share of clonotypes occurred in both CD4 and CD8 compartments, likely arising from convergent recombination. Compared with the primary T-cell response, the secondary T-cell response was weaker but faster, peaking on day 5 rather than day 15. FACS-sorted repertoires could contain abundant contaminating clonotypes from the bulk population, so computational filtering was required. Most clones expanded after primary vaccination were re-detected after the booster (approximately 95% of CD4 and approximately 88% of CD8), suggesting broad memory maintenance. Because the study included only a couple of donors, the extent to which the findings can be generalized is limited.

Recombination linked TRBV7-9 to TRBJ2-1, and possibly TRBD2, on 6 matching bases. The specimen comprised PBMCs, sampled roughly 20 days after the first yellow fever vaccination. The TCR originated in a man aged 18 to 29 who received the YFV17D yellow fever vaccine. Here is the DNA: TGTGCCAGCAGCCCCGTCCGGGGGAACAATGAGCAGTTCTTC. It is translated as CASSPVRGNNEQFF. Beyond the CDR3, the reference TRBV7-9 and TRBJ2-1 genes provide the residues; the full variable domain reads: DTGVSQNPRHKITKRGQNVTFRCDPISEHNRLYWYRQTLGQGPEFLTYFQNEAQLEKSRLLSDRFSAERPKGSFSTLEIQRTEQGDSAMYLCASSPVRGNNEQFFGPGTRLTVL.